Each of the 15 T cell receptor beta chains below was sequenced from the same sample in a study of monozygotic twins with inflammatory bowel disease. TCRdb reprocessed the 5' RACE reads and keeps a single row for each CDR3 protein, giving no DNA. Here the sample table reports about 210,000 distinct CDR3 sequences. The sample comprised blood. The receptor set was obtained from a human donor with ulcerative colitis or Crohn's disease, or a healthy co-twin of an affected twin (not recorded which).

This CDR3 reads CSLGLKNIQYF. This sequence joins TRBV20-1 and TRBJ2-4; the D call of TRBD2 rests on TCRdb alone, since no DNA is present to check it. The germline gives CDR1 DFQATT, CDR2 SNEGSKA (reference sequence). There are 11 residues in the CDR3.

The chain has TRBV18 and TRBJ2-2. The CDR3 length is 13 residues. Looked up from germline, CDR1 is KGHSH and CDR2 is LQKENI. CDR3 residues: CASRGTNTGELFF.

The chain uses TRBV29-1 and TRBJ2-3; the D call of TRBD2 rests on TCRdb alone, since no DNA is present to check it. The V gene's germline CDR1 is SQVTM and CDR2 ANQGSEA. This CDR3 spans 15 amino acids. CDR3 amino acids: CSHLTASPSADTQYF.

The chain combines TRBV2 with TRBJ2-3; TCRdb reports TRBD2, a call that lacks DNA to check it against. The CDR3 is made up of 13 amino acids. The germline V gene has CDR1 SNHLY and CDR2 FYNNEI. CDR3 sequence reads: CASFEGETDTQYF. The full variable domain, rest sourced from reference TRBV2 and TRBJ2-3, is EPEVTQTPSHQVTQMGQEVILRCVPISNHLYFYWYRQILGQKVEFLVSFYNNEISEKSEIFDDQFSVERPDGSNFTLKIRSTKLEDSAMYFCASFEGETDTQYFGPGTRLTVL.

The gene calls are TRBV18 and TRBJ1-2; TCRdb names TRBD1, which stays unverified in the absence of DNA. This CDR3 has 17 amino acids. The germline V gene encodes CDR1 KGHSH and CDR2 LQKENI. The CDR3 protein is CASPFARGREKNYGYTF.

The J gene is TRBJ1-2, the V gene TRBV2; the D call from TCRdb, TRBD1, cannot be confirmed without DNA. The germline V gene encodes CDR1 SNHLY and CDR2 FYNNEI. This CDR3 spans 14 amino acids. The CDR3 protein is CASSSTGGYSGYTF.

The rearrangement uses TRBV7-6 and TRBJ1-2; TCRdb outputs TRBD1, but without DNA this stays unchecked. The CDR3 contains 12 residues. CDR1 is SGHVS, CDR2 FNYEAQ, per germline. CDR3 amino acids: CASSSTGIGYTF.

The J gene is TRBJ2-3, the V gene TRBV6-1; TCRdb returns TRBD1, unconfirmable since there is no DNA. This CDR3 is 15 amino acids long. Germline lookup yields CDR1 MNHNS and CDR2 SASEGT. This CDR3 is CASGTTGGPTDTQYF.

The chain couples TRBV6-5 to TRBJ2-7; TCRdb's D call, TRBD1, is unchecked because there is no DNA. CDR3 length: 19 residues. Germline lookup yields CDR1 MNHEY and CDR2 SVGAGI. The CDR3 reads CASSYNYGVAGRGATEQYF.

This sequence joins TRBV29-1 and TRBJ1-1; the D gene TCRdb calls, TRBD1, cannot be checked with no DNA. CDR3 length equals 14 residues. The germline gives CDR1 SQVTM, CDR2 ANQGSEA. The CDR3 protein is CSGEDTGLNTEAFF.

The genes are TRBV5-1 and TRBJ2-3; TCRdb gives TRBD2 as the D gene, but with no DNA this cannot be confirmed. This CDR3 has 18 residues. Germline CDR1 SGHRS, CDR2 YFSETQ. CDR3 sequence: CASSREYPGAFLTDTQYF.

The chain employs TRBV9 and TRBJ2-1; with no DNA, the TCRdb D assignment of TRBD1 cannot be verified. The CDR3 runs 15 residues. CDR1 SGDLS and CDR2 YYNGEE come from the germline V gene. CDR3 residues: CASSVAGAWGNEQFF. The entire variable domain, with the rest obtained from reference TRBV9 and TRBJ2-1, is as follows: DSGVTQTPKHLITATGQRVTLRCSPRSGDLSVYWYQQSLDQGLQFLIQYYNGEERAKGNILERFSAQQFPDLHSELNLSSLELGDSALYFCASSVAGAWGNEQFFGPGTRLTVL.

The chain uses TRBV20-1 and TRBJ1-1; TCRdb's D gene call, TRBD1, goes unchecked for lack of DNA. There are 13 residues in the CDR3. Per germline, CDR1 DFQATT and CDR2 SNEGSKA (reference sequence). CDR3 sequence reads: CSAGQGVNTEAFF.

The rearrangement uses TRBV12-3 or TRBV12-4 and TRBJ1-2. The CDR3 has 15 amino acids. CDR3: CASSPWDSGNYGYTF.

The CDR3 is CASSLAAGSSNEQFF. This chain joins TRBV7-9 and TRBJ2-1; TCRdb gives TRBD2 as the D gene, but with no DNA this cannot be confirmed. Germline CDR1 and CDR2: SEHNR and FQNEAQ (reference sequence). There are 15 residues in the CDR3.